This T cell receptor beta chain was identified during a study of T-cell memory formation after mild COVID-19. Study-level findings and limits: Cross-reactive memory appears to have joined, as suggested by some responding clones showing up in pre-infection memory.

J gave up 7 bases and V 5 bases, and 11 bases lay outside the gene matches. Per germline, CDR1 SNHLY and CDR2 FYNNEI. This CDR3 contains 15 residues. This clonotype has only a few counts. What it recognizes is unknown. TCRdb fed the 5' RACE reads into MiXCR, producing one record per CDR3 protein. The sample lists about 140,000 distinct CDR3 sequences, 11% to 15% occurring once. What was sequenced was PBMCs or a T cell subset sorted from them (not recorded which). J is TRBJ2-7 and V is TRBV2; 10 positions match TRBD2. The source is an adult woman who had mild COVID-19 (a few samples of this study predate the infection). Cell type and time point are not known. The CDR3 loop reads CASSSPSGSALEQYF. The CDR3 region has the DNA TGTGCCAGCAGTAGTCCTAGCGGGAGCGCCCTGGAGCAGTACTTC.